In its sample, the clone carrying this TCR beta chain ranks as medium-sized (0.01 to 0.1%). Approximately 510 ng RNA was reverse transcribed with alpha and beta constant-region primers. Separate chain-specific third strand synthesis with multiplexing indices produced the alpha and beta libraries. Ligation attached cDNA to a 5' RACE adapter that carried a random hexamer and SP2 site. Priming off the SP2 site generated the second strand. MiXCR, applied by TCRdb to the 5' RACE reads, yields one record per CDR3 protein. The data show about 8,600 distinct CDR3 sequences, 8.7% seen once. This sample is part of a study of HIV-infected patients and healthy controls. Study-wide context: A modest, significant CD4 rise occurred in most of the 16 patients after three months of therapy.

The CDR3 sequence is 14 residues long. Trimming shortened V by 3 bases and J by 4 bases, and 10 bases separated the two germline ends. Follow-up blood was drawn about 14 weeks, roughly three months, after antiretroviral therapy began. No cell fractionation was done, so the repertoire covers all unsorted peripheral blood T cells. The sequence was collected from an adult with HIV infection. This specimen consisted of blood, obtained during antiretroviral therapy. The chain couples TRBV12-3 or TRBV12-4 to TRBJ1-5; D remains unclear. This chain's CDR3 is CASSFGSLNQPQHF. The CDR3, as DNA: TGTGCCAGCAGTTTTGGCAGCCTTAATCAGCCCCAGCATTTT.